This entry lists 28 T cell receptor beta chains sequenced from one sample in a study of shared clonotypes between healthy human individuals. The assay was immunoSEQ multiplex PCR, and TCRdb's table has in-frame clones only and misses some. In the table there are a few million clones, around nine tenths of which are singletons. Sequencing was done on a sample of naive CD4+ T cells sorted from blood. Stated subset: CD45RA+ positively selected. The receptors shown here come from a man aged 18 to 29 in good health.

The chain couples TRBV11-3 to TRBJ1-1; D remains unclear. This CDR3 contains 13 residues. Germline loops: CDR1 SGHNT, CDR2 YENEEA. Trimming cost V 1 base and J 5 bases, with 8 bases left between them. The DNA for the CDR3 is TGTGCCAGCAGCTTAGGGGCGGTAACTGAAGCTTTCTTT. This encodes CASSLGAVTEAFF.

V usage is TRBV9 and J usage is TRBJ1-4; D is undetermined. This CDR3 has 15 residues. The germline CDR1 and CDR2 sequences are SGDLS and YYNGEE. Trimming removed 2 bases at V and 0 bases at J, with 8 bases between. The CDR3 DNA sequence: TGTGCCAGCAGCGTCGCAGATACAACTAATGAAAAACTGTTTTTT. It yields the protein CASSVADTTNEKLFF.

The rearrangement uses TRBV9 and TRBJ2-7; TRBD1 matches at 11 bases. The CDR3 runs to 15 residues. The ends lost 1 base at V and 4 bases at J; junction bases unmatched: 4. Germline CDR1 and CDR2: SGDLS and YYNGEE. The DNA of the CDR3 is TGTGCCAGCAGCGTAACCGGGACAGGGGGGTACGAGCAGTACTTC. Translation gives CASSVTGTGGYEQYF.

The chain joins TRBV25-1 to TRBJ2-3; D may be TRBD2 (6 bases). Germline V gene sequence: CDR1 MGHDK, CDR2 SYGVNS. The CDR3 has 15 amino acids. V shed 6 bases and J shed 9 bases, with 22 bases lying between them. CDR3 region: CASSRNLGDLGTQYF. The CDR3 nucleotides are TGTGCCAGCAGCCGCAATTTGGGGGACTTGGGGACGCAGTATTTT.

V is TRBV15 and J is TRBJ2-7, with 9 bases fitting TRBD1. J was trimmed by 4 bases and V by 1 base; bases with no gene match: 5. CDR1 is LNHNV and CDR2 is YYDKDF in the germline V gene (reference sequence). This CDR3 contains 15 residues. The CDR3 sequence is CATSRGQGQGYEQYF. Here the CDR3 DNA reads TGTGCCACCAGCAGAGGGCAGGGACAGGGATACGAGCAGTACTTC.

The chain uses TRBV5-1 and TRBJ2-3; perhaps TRBD1 as D (7 bases). Germline CDR1 reads SGHRS; CDR2 reads YFSETQ. The CDR3 runs to 13 residues. Between the trimmed V and J ends, which lost 5 bases and 4 bases, there was a span of 11 bases. The CDR3 DNA reads TGCGCCAGCAGGGAGGGGACAGCAGATACGCAGTATTTT. This gives the protein CASREGTADTQYF.

On this clone itself: Mismatch with germline at one junction end may stem from a read error. CDR3: CASSPPPAGYTQYF. Written as DNA, the CDR3 is TGTGCTAGCAGCCCTCCCCCGGCGGGATATACGCAGTATTTT. The V and J genes are TRBV7-7 and TRBJ2-3; maybe TRBD2 (6 bases). CDR1 is SSHAT and CDR2 is FNYEAQ in the germline V gene (reference sequence). CDR3 size: 14 residues.

V usage is TRBV5-1 and J usage is TRBJ2-7; D possibly matches TRBD1 or TRBD2 (5 bases each). This CDR3 is built from 14 residues. Trimming left V 3 bases short and J 6 bases short, with 16 bases between. Germline V gene sequence: CDR1 SGHRS, CDR2 YFSETQ. The CDR3 protein is CASSSKGTATEQYF. CDR3 in DNA: TGCGCCAGCAGCTCCAAGGGGACCGCTACCGAGCAGTACTTC.

The V gene is TRBV5-6, the J gene TRBJ2-3; D gene unclear. V was cut by 2 bases and J by 4 bases, with 8 bases left in between. Germline assignment: CDR1 SGHDT and CDR2 YYEEEE. The CDR3 covers 13 residues. DNA for the CDR3: TGTGCCAGCAGCTTCGGATCCGCAGATACGCAGTATTTT. Protein: CASSFGSADTQYF.

CDR3 DNA: TGCGCCAGCAGCTACGGACAGGGCAATGAGCAGTTCTTC. It codes for CASSYGQGNEQFF. This chain links TRBV5-1 with TRBJ2-1; 8 bases map to TRBD1. Germline lookup yields CDR1 SGHRS and CDR2 YFSETQ. The CDR3 loop spans 13 amino acids. J lost 6 bases, V lost 3 bases, and 2 bases had no gene match.

V usage is TRBV7-8 and J usage is TRBJ2-7; perhaps TRBD2 as D (5 bases). Germline V gene sequence: CDR1 SGHVS, CDR2 FQNEAQ. Trimming cost V 5 bases and J 0 bases, with 26 bases left between them. The CDR3 is 19 amino acids. CDR3 protein: CASSPRKTTLAKLSYEQYF. CDR3 DNA: TGTGCCAGCAGCCCGCGAAAGACGACTCTAGCTAAGCTCTCCTACGAGCAGTACTTC. The whole variable domain, filled in from reference TRBV7-8 and TRBJ2-7, reads GAGVSQSPRYKVAKRGQDVALRCDPISGHVSLFWYQQALGQGPEFLTYFQNEAQLDKSGLPSDRFFAERPEGSVSTLKIQRTQQEDSAVYLCASSPRKTTLAKLSYEQYFGPGTRLTVT.

This chain links TRBV7-2 with TRBJ1-3; D call uncertain. Germline lookup yields CDR1 SGHTA and CDR2 FQGNSA. This CDR3 comprises 15 residues. Trimming removed 3 bases from V and 2 bases from J, with 11 bases in between. The CDR3 loop reads CASSFEGFTGNTIYF. CDR3 bases: TGTGCCAGCAGCTTTGAGGGTTTCACTGGAAACACCATATATTTT. The full variable domain, completed using reference TRBV7-2 and TRBJ1-3, is GAGVSQSPSNKVTEKGKDVELRCDPISGHTALYWYRQSLGQGLEFLIYFQGNSAPDKSGLPSDRFSAERTGGSVSTLTIQRTQQEDSAVYLCASSFEGFTGNTIYFGEGSWLTVV.

The chain joins TRBV28 to TRBJ2-4; a weak D match, TRBD2 (6 bases). The V and J ends lost 5 bases and 8 bases respectively, with 16 bases between them. The CDR3 contains 14 residues. CDR1 is MDHEN, CDR2 SYDVKM, per germline. The CDR3 loop is CASSRRETDDIQYF. The DNA for the CDR3 is TGTGCCAGCAGTCGGAGGGAGACGGATGACATTCAGTACTTC.

The rearrangement links TRBV28 to TRBJ2-7; TRBD2 might be the D (5 bases). With 7 bases removed from V and 1 base from J, the gap between germline ends came to 14 bases. Germline V gives CDR1 MDHEN, CDR2 SYDVKM. This CDR3 is built from 14 residues. The CDR3 spells CASTQRGRSYEQYF. In DNA form, the CDR3 reads TGTGCCAGCACCCAACGGGGTAGGTCCTACGAGCAGTACTTC.

This clone was seen a single time. The chain joins TRBV2 to TRBJ2-1, with D uncertain. Germline V gene sequence: CDR1 SNHLY, CDR2 FYNNEI. The CDR3 is 13 amino acids. Trimming shortened V by 2 bases and J by 9 bases, and 11 bases separated the two germline ends. The CDR3 loop is CASSESRFGEQFF. As DNA, the CDR3 is TGTGCCAGCAGTGAATCGAGATTCGGTGAGCAGTTCTTC.

The chain has TRBV4-1 and TRBJ2-1; 9 bases align to TRBD2. Germline V gene sequence: CDR1 MGHRA, CDR2 YSYEKL. Losses at the gene ends were 6 bases for V and 5 bases for J; bases not matched to a gene: 8. This CDR3 spans 15 amino acids. CDR3 nucleotides: TGCGCCAGCAGGCATCTAGCGGGATCCCACAATGAGCAGTTCTTC. This encodes CASRHLAGSHNEQFF.

The chain carries TRBV7-2 and TRBJ2-3; 12 bases are shared with TRBD2. Germline V gene data show CDR1 as SGHTA and CDR2 as FQGNSA. This CDR3 is built from 16 residues. The V gene end was trimmed by 3 bases and the J gene end by 6 bases; junction bases not matched to a gene: 7. CDR3 nucleotides: TGTGCCAGCAGCTTCCCTAGCGGGAGGGCCACGGATACGCAGTATTTT. It is translated as CASSFPSGRATDTQYF.

The J gene is TRBJ2-2, the V gene TRBV9; 8 positions agree with TRBD2. The CDR3 runs 16 residues. With 0 bases clipped from V and 5 bases from J, the junction kept 6 bases outside the gene matches. CDR1 and CDR2 from the germline V gene are SGDLS and YYNGEE. The CDR3 DNA sequence: TGTGCCAGCAGCGTAGGTGCGGGGGGAGGAACCGGGGAGCTGTTTTTT. Its translation is CASSVGAGGGTGELFF.

This clone turned up a few times. The genes are TRBV19 and TRBJ2-1; a weak D match, TRBD2 (6 bases). This CDR3 region has 13 residues. The V and J ends lost 5 bases and 10 bases respectively, with 15 bases between them. The germline V gene has CDR1 LNHDA and CDR2 SQIVND (reference sequence). CDR3 coding DNA: TGTGCCAGTAGTCCCCATTGGGGAGGCGAGCAGTTCTTC. Translation gives CASSPHWGGEQFF. The full variable domain, its missing parts supplied by reference TRBV19 and TRBJ2-1, is DGGITQSPKYLFRKEGQNVTLSCEQNLNHDAMYWYRQDPGQGLRLIYYSQIVNDFQKGDIAEGYSVSREKKESFPLTVTSAQKNPTAFYLCASSPHWGGEQFFGPGTRLTVL.

With regard to this clone: The sample holds other DNA sequences that translate to the same CDR3. The J gene is TRBJ2-3, the V gene TRBV5-4; D remains ambiguous. Germline values: CDR1 SGHNT, CDR2 YYREEE (reference sequence). This CDR3 has 13 residues. V dropped 4 bases and J dropped 3 bases, with 9 bases sitting between them. CDR3 nucleotides: TGTGCCAGCAGCCGCGGCGGTACAGATACGCAGTATTTT. Its translation is CASSRGGTDTQYF.

The chain has TRBV10-2 and TRBJ1-1; D perhaps matches TRBD1 (5 bases). Looked up from germline, CDR1 is WSHSY and CDR2 is SAAADI. CDR3 length: 13 residues. Trimming cost V 10 bases and J 1 base, with 13 bases left between them. CDR3 DNA: TGCGCCACCAGGGCAGGAGCGAACACTGAAGCTTTCTTT. It codes for CATRAGANTEAFF.

The J gene is TRBJ2-5, the V gene TRBV29-1; D unresolved. V was cut by 0 bases and J by 11 bases, with 10 bases left in between. Germline CDR1 SQVTM, CDR2 ANQGSEA. The CDR3 is made up of 11 amino acids. The DNA of the CDR3 is TGCAGCGTTGAAGAACGGAATGAGCAGTACTTC. It codes for CSVEERNEQYF.

The chain carries TRBV7-9 and TRBJ1-6; no reliable D call. The CDR3 runs 15 residues. In germline, CDR1 is SEHNR, CDR2 FQNEAQ (reference sequence). Trimming took 0 bases from V and 2 from J, leaving 5 bases between them. CDR3 DNA sequence: TGTGCCAGCAGCTTAGCCCCCCCCTATAATTCACCCCTCCACTTT. This encodes CASSLAPPYNSPLHF.

This chain links TRBV7-3 with TRBJ2-1; D is possibly TRBD1 (5 bases). The CDR3 consists of 15 residues. Germline V gene data show CDR1 as SGHTA and CDR2 as FQGTGA. V was shortened by 2 bases and J by 3 bases, with 11 bases between the two germline ends. The DNA for the CDR3 is TGTGCCAGCAGCTTAGGGTGGGGCCGCTACAATGAGCAGTTCTTC. It is translated as CASSLGWGRYNEQFF.

This clone was counted once. The V and J genes are TRBV5-1 and TRBJ2-1; 11 bases are a match to TRBD2. Germline V gives CDR1 SGHRS, CDR2 YFSETQ. Germline trimming cut 1 base from V and 5 bases from J; bases unmatched to any gene: 8. The CDR3 is 17 residues long. The CDR3 DNA reads as TGCGCCAGCAGCTTGTTGGGACTAGCGGCTACCAACAATGAGCAGTTCTTC. Residues: CASSLLGLAATNNEQFF.

The chain recombines TRBV2 with TRBJ2-3, with D perhaps being TRBD1 or TRBD2 (6 bases each). Germline values: CDR1 SNHLY, CDR2 FYNNEI. The V end was cut by 6 bases, the J end by 5 bases, with 15 bases between. This CDR3 is 14 amino acids long. In DNA, the CDR3 is TGTGCCAGCAGGACACAGGAGGGGGTAGATACGCAGTATTTT. Its protein is CASRTQEGVDTQYF. The whole variable domain, remainder taken from reference TRBV2 and TRBJ2-3, is EPEVTQTPSHQVTQMGQEVILRCVPISNHLYFYWYRQILGQKVEFLVSFYNNEISEKSEIFDDQFSVERPDGSNFTLKIRSTKLEDSAMYFCASRTQEGVDTQYFGPGTRLTVL.

The rearrangement joins TRBV19 to TRBJ1-1; 10 nucleotides align to TRBD1. Looked up from germline, CDR1 is LNHDA and CDR2 is SQIVND (reference sequence). This CDR3 contains 15 residues. The ends lost 8 bases at V and 3 bases at J; junction bases unmatched: 9. CDR3 DNA: TGTGCCAGTCGGGACAGGGGCATTCGGTACACTGAAGCTTTCTTT. It translates to CASRDRGIRYTEAFF.

V usage is TRBV5-1 and J usage is TRBJ2-2, with no clear D. V gave up 4 bases and J gave up 1 base, with 11 bases separating them. CDR1 is SGHRS and CDR2 is YFSETQ in the germline V gene. The CDR3 runs to 15 residues. CDR3 in DNA: TGCGCCAGCAGCCGAGAGCTACTGAACACCGGGGAGCTGTTTTTT. Protein product: CASSRELLNTGELFF.